Shown below are 8 T cell receptor beta chains from a single sample sequenced in a study of control samples from healthy donors and cancer patients. The method was immunoSEQ multiplex PCR; TCRdb's version includes in-frame clones alone and lacks a portion of them. The repertoire holds 200,000 to 250,000 clones, with 85% to 95% as singletons. Sequencing was carried out using blood. All receptors come from a man aged 45 to 65 in good health.

This chain links TRBV6-2 or TRBV6-3 with TRBJ1-1, with D possibly TRBD1 on 6 matching bases. There are 12 residues in the CDR3. Germline CDR1 is MNHEY and CDR2 is SVGEGT. The V end lost 4 bases, the J end lost 11 bases, and 14 bases lay between the germline ends. CDR3 sequence: CASSSGQSGAFF. The CDR3 nucleotides are TGTGCCAGCAGTTCCGGACAGAGTGGGGCTTTCTTT.

The chain employs TRBV27 and TRBJ1-6; no reliable D call. The CDR3 extends over 13 amino acids. Germline values: CDR1 MNHEY, CDR2 SMNVEV (reference sequence). Between the trimmed V and J ends, which lost 2 bases and 9 bases, there was a span of 8 bases. Written as DNA, the CDR3 is TGTGCCAGCAGTTTAAGTAACCCTTCACCCCTCCACTTT. The encoded protein is CASSLSNPSPLHF.

The chain recombines TRBV28 with TRBJ2-1; no definite D call. Germline values: CDR1 MDHEN, CDR2 SYDVKM. The CDR3 has 14 amino acids. V gave up 0 bases and J gave up 9 bases, with 12 bases separating them. CDR3 nucleotide sequence: TGTGCCAGCAGTTTATGGACGAACCGTGGTGAGCAGTTCTTC. The encoded protein is CASSLWTNRGEQFF. The full variable domain, completed using reference TRBV28 and TRBJ2-1, is DVKVTQSSRYLVKRTGEKVFLECVQDMDHENMFWYRQDPGLGLRLIYFSYDVKMKEKGDIPEGYSVSREKKERFSLILESASTNQTSMYLCASSLWTNRGEQFFGPGTRLTVL.

The rearrangement joins TRBV7-9 to TRBJ2-7, with D maybe TRBD1 (7 bases). V gave up 3 bases and J gave up 9 bases, with 24 bases separating them. The CDR3 contains 16 residues. Germline V gene sequence: CDR1 SEHNR, CDR2 FQNEAQ (reference sequence). This CDR3 reads CASSLGGTASLIGQYF. For the CDR3, the DNA is TGTGCCAGCAGCTTGGGCGGGACAGCCAGCCTAATTGGGCAGTACTTC.

This clone has more than one count but fewer than ten. The chain carries TRBV2 and TRBJ1-6; 7 nucleotides match TRBD1. Per the germline V gene, CDR1 is SNHLY and CDR2 is FYNNEI. This CDR3 contains 12 residues. Germline trimming cut 4 bases from V and 17 bases from J; bases unmatched to any gene: 8. The CDR3 nucleotides are TGTGCCAGCAGTGCGAGGGACAGACGATTCCACTTT. Its translation is CASSARDRRFHF.

This chain joins TRBV11-1 and TRBJ2-7; no reliable D call. Germline V gives CDR1 SGHAT, CDR2 FQDESV (reference sequence). This CDR3 contains 13 residues. Trimming cost V 0 bases and J 2 bases, with 5 bases left between them. The CDR3 reads CASSLARPYEQYF. The CDR3 bases are TGTGCCAGCAGCTTAGCCCGACCCTACGAGCAGTACTTC.

The chain employs TRBV19 and TRBJ1-4, with D maybe TRBD1 (6 bases). The CDR3 sequence is 14 residues long. Germline-derived CDR1 and CDR2 are LNHDA and SQIVND (reference sequence). Trimming cost V 5 bases and J 1 base, with 8 bases left between them. The CDR3 here is CASSVQGTNEKLFF. CDR3 DNA sequence: TGTGCCAGTAGTGTACAGGGAACTAATGAAAAACTGTTTTTT.

The chain links TRBV28 to TRBJ1-4; 9 nucleotides align to TRBD1. CDR3 size: 16 residues. In germline, CDR1 is MDHEN, CDR2 SYDVKM. The trim removed 7 bases at V and 8 bases at J, leaving 14 bases unmatched. CDR3 sequence (DNA): TGTGCCAGCAACTCAAGGTCCGGGACAGGGATGGAAAAACTGTTTTTT. Amino acid sequence: CASNSRSGTGMEKLFF.